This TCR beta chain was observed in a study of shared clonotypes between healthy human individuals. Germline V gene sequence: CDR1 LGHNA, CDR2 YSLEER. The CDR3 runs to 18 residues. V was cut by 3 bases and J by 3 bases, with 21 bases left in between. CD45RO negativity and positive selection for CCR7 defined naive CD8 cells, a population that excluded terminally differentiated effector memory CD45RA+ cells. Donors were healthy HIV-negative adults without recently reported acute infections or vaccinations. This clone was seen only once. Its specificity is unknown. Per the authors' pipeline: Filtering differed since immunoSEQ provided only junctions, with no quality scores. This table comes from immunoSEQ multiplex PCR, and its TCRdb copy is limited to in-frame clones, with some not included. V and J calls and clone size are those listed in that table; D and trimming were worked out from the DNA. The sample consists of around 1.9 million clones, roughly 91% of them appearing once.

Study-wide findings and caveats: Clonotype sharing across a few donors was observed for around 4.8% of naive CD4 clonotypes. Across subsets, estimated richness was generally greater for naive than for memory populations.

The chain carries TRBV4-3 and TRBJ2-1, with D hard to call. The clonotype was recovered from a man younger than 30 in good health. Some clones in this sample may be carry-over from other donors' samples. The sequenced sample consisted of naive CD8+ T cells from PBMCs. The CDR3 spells CASSQEWRASGFYNEQFF. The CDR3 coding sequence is TGCGCCAGCAGCCAGGAGTGGCGCGCCTCAGGTTTCTACAATGAGCAGTTCTTC.